Listed below are T cell receptor beta chains from one sample, sequenced in a study of blood T cells in healthy people across ages. In TCRdb, the 5' RACE reads were re-called with MiXCR into one record per CDR3 protein. The profile shows 650,000 to 900,000 distinct CDR3 sequences, 55% to 65% of them singletons. The sample consisted of blood. These receptors were obtained from a man between 25 and 39 years old in good health. CDR3s include the opening cysteine and the closing phenylalanine or tryptophan. A D gene is named only where the DNA matches it firmly. For some rows the clone size is stated as once, few or many, or as a class when expanded; others skip it.

>NA|TRBJ2-7|NA|TRBV29-1
CSVGDTFYEQYF
TGCAGCGTTGGTGACACCTTCTACGAGCAGTACTTC
>NA|TRBJ1-6|NA|TRBV7-2
CARNGLHF
TGTGCCCGAAATGGCCTCCACTTT
>NA|TRBJ1-1|NA|TRBV29-1
CSVEGRMNTEAFF
TGCAGCGTTGAGGGACGGATGAACACTGAAGCTTTCTTT
>TRBD1|TRBJ2-1|NA|TRBV9
CASSSQTGSHNEQFF
TGTGCCAGCAGCTCCCAGACAGGGTCCCACAATGAGCAGTTCTTC
>TRBD2|TRBJ2-1|NA|TRBV4-3
CASSRGLAGVYEQFF
TGCGCCAGCAGCCGGGGACTAGCGGGGGTCTATGAGCAGTTCTTC
>TRBD1|TRBJ2-1|few|TRBV7-9
CASSIRDRGRDEQFF
TGTGCCAGCAGCATCCGGGACAGGGGGAGGGATGAGCAGTTCTTC
>NA|TRBJ2-7|few|TRBV20-1
CSARDGSSYEQYF
TGCAGTGCTAGAGACGGCAGCTCCTACGAGCAGTACTTC
>TRBD2|TRBJ2-7|many|TRBV7-2
CASSLGPSGRSTPYEQYF
TGTGCCAGCAGCTTAGGACCTAGCGGGCGCTCCACTCCCTACGAGCAGTACTTC
>TRBD1|TRBJ2-7|few|TRBV10-3
CAINGRDSEEQYF
TGTGCCATCAACGGTAGGGACAGCGAGGAGCAGTACTTC
>NA|TRBJ2-3|NA|TRBV9
CASSGSYGTPSTDTQYF
TGTGCCAGCAGCGGCAGCTACGGGACACCTAGCACAGATACGCAGTATTTT
>TRBD2|TRBJ2-7|NA|TRBV7-2
CASSLVSGGLSSYEQYF
TGTGCCAGCAGCTTAGTTAGCGGGGGGCTCAGCTCCTACGAGCAGTACTTC
>NA|TRBJ2-1|NA|TRBV6-5
CASSYSESSYNEQFF
TGTGCCAGCAGTTACTCAGAGAGCTCCTACAATGAGCAGTTCTTC
>TRBD1|TRBJ2-4|NA|TRBV27
CASSLWGTAPGLAKNIQYF
TGTGCCAGCAGTTTATGGGGGACAGCTCCAGGACTAGCCAAAAACATTCAGTACTTC
>TRBD2|TRBJ2-5|NA|TRBV9
CASSVSAGTTQETQYF
TGTGCCAGCAGCGTATCAGCGGGAACCACCCAAGAGACCCAGTACTTC
>NA|TRBJ2-3|few|TRBV20-1
CSARDGGYDTQYF
TGCAGTGCTAGGGATGGGGGGTACGATACGCAGTATTTT
>NA|TRBJ2-2|NA|TRBV29-1
CSVAPGLNTGELFF
TGCAGCGTTGCCCCGGGATTAAACACCGGGGAGCTGTTTTTT
>NA|TRBJ2-3|NA|TRBV4-2
CASSHLLDTQYF
TGTGCCAGCAGCCACCTTTTGGATACGCAGTATTTT
>NA|TRBJ2-1|NA|TRBV20-1
CSASGIRNEQFF
TGCAGTGCTAGCGGCATTAGAAATGAGCAGTTCTTC
>NA|TRBJ2-5|NA|TRBV6-5
CASSYSTSRLETQYF
TGTGCCAGCAGTTACAGCACCAGTCGTCTGGAGACCCAGTACTTC
>NA|TRBJ2-5|NA|TRBV14
CASSQGLALQQYF
TGTGCCAGCAGCCAAGGTCTCGCCTTGCAGCAGTACTTC
>TRBD2|TRBJ2-1|many|TRBV7-8
CASSSKTSGAYNEQFF
TGTGCCAGCAGCTCCAAAACTAGCGGGGCCTACAATGAGCAGTTCTTC
>NA|TRBJ1-6|NA|TRBV27
CASSSNPYSPLHF
TGTGCCAGCAGTTCGAACCCCTATTCACCCCTCCACTTT
>NA|TRBJ1-6|NA|TRBV25-1
CASSERGGSSYNSPLHF
TGTGCCAGCAGTGAAAGGGGGGGGAGCTCCTATAATTCACCCCTCCACTTT
>NA|TRBJ2-7|few|TRBV20-1
CSARSLDAYEQYF
TGCAGTGCTAGATCTCTTGACGCCTACGAGCAGTACTTC
>NA|TRBJ1-5|NA|TRBV18
CASSPNSLSNQPQHF
TGTGCCAGCTCACCAAACAGCCTTAGCAATCAGCCCCAGCATTTT